Shown below are 19 T cell receptor beta chains from a single sample sequenced in a study of blood T cell repertoires in COVID-19. Assay: immunoSEQ multiplex PCR; the TCRdb copy retains only in-frame clones and omits some. The sample lists 200,000 to 300,000 clones; roughly 80% were seen once. Sequenced sample: peripheral blood. These receptors all stem from an elderly woman with COVID-19, enrolled during active disease.

The chain is built from TRBV5-1 and TRBJ1-6; D unclear. CDR1 is SGHRS and CDR2 is YFSETQ in the germline V gene. V lost 4 bases and J 8 bases, leaving 16 bases between the germline ends. CDR3 length: 15 amino acids. The CDR3 coding sequence is TGCGCCAGCAGCGTTAGCCCGACGGGAGATTCACCCCTCCACTTT. It specifies CASSVSPTGDSPLHF. The full variable domain, completed using reference TRBV5-1 and TRBJ1-6, is KAGVTQTPRYLIKTRGQQVTLSCSPISGHRSVSWYQQTPGQGLQFLFEYFSETQRNKGNFPGRFSGRQFSNSRSEMNVSTLELGDSALYLCASSVSPTGDSPLHFGNGTRLTVT.

The chain uses TRBV5-4 and TRBJ1-1, with 7 nucleotides matching TRBD1. The CDR3 covers 15 residues. The germline gives CDR1 SGHNT, CDR2 YYREEE (reference sequence). V trimming: 0 bases; J trimming: 5 bases; junction bases outside the gene matches: 7. CDR3 sequence (DNA): TGTGCCAGCAGCTTGGCCGGGGCAGGGGGGACTGAAGCTTTCTTT. Amino acids: CASSLAGAGGTEAFF.

The V call is TRBV4-1, the J call TRBJ1-5; D gene unclear. CDR1 is MGHRA, CDR2 YSYEKL, per germline. The CDR3 has 16 residues. V lost 1 base and J lost 1, with 11 bases in between. The CDR3 nucleotides read TGCGCCAGCAGCCAAGTGGCAGGTTTGAGCAATCAGCCCCAGCATTTT. It translates to CASSQVAGLSNQPQHF.

The genes are TRBV28 and TRBJ1-3, with 7 bases identical to TRBD1. V shed 5 bases, J shed 4 bases, and the junction held 5 bases outside the gene matches. Germline V lookup: CDR1 MDHEN, CDR2 SYDVKM. The CDR3 is 14 residues long. CDR3 loop: CASSRGGAGNTIYF. The CDR3 DNA sequence: TGTGCCAGCAGTCGAGGGGGCGCCGGAAACACCATATATTTT. The full variable domain, its missing parts supplied by reference TRBV28 and TRBJ1-3, is DVKVTQSSRYLVKRTGEKVFLECVQDMDHENMFWYRQDPGLGLRLIYFSYDVKMKEKGDIPEGYSVSREKKERFSLILESASTNQTSMYLCASSRGGAGNTIYFGEGSWLTVV.

This clone was picked up a small number of times. The chain couples TRBV2 to TRBJ2-3, with TRBD2 matching 8 bases. This CDR3 spans 16 amino acids. Germline V lookup: CDR1 SNHLY, CDR2 FYNNEI. V shed 7 bases, J shed 3 bases, and the junction held 12 bases outside the gene matches. CDR3 loop: CASMEVVAGRTDTQYF. The CDR3 nucleotides read TGTGCCAGCATGGAGGTGGTAGCGGGAAGGACAGATACGCAGTATTTT.

In this sample, this clone turned up once. The chain carries TRBV30 and TRBJ1-5; no clear D gene. V lost 0 bases and J 0 bases, leaving 9 bases between the germline ends. The CDR3 extends over 15 amino acids. Germline V gene data show CDR1 as GTSNPN and CDR2 as SVGIG (reference sequence). CDR3 DNA sequence: TGTGCCTGGAGTGTGCGAGGTTATAGCAATCAGCCCCAGCATTTT. Its protein product is CAWSVRGYSNQPQHF.

The chain couples TRBV2 to TRBJ2-2; D possibly corresponds to TRBD2 (6 bases). This CDR3 contains 14 residues. Germline-derived CDR1 and CDR2 are SNHLY and FYNNEI. V lost 8 bases and J lost 1, with 11 bases in between. CDR3 DNA sequence: TGTGCCAGCGGGACTCCCGGGAACACCGGGGAGCTGTTTTTT. Its protein product is CASGTPGNTGELFF.

V usage is TRBV2 and J usage is TRBJ1-2; D is unresolved. V was cut by 4 bases and J by 6 bases, with 15 bases left in between. This CDR3 contains 14 residues. The germline CDR1 and CDR2 sequences are SNHLY and FYNNEI. The CDR3 coding sequence is TGTGCCAGCAGTGCGGGGTACCAAGTCCATGGCTACACCTTC. Amino acid sequence: CASSAGYQVHGYTF.

This clone showed up just a few times. This same CDR3 is encoded by further DNA sequences in the sample. The chain's CDR3 is CASSIDGQLNTEAFF. CDR3 bases: TGTGCCAGTAGTATAGACGGACAGTTGAACACTGAAGCTTTCTTT. The rearrangement uses TRBV19 and TRBJ1-1, with a tentative D call TRBD1 (6 bases). There are 15 residues in the CDR3. V was cut by 0 bases and J by 0 bases, with 8 bases left in between. The germline gives CDR1 LNHDA, CDR2 SQIVND (reference sequence).

The chain recombines TRBV19 with TRBJ2-7; D might be TRBD1 (6 bases). Germline assignment: CDR1 LNHDA and CDR2 SQIVND (reference sequence). The CDR3 spans 15 residues. Trimming cost V 8 bases and J 7 bases, with 24 bases left between them. The CDR3 reads CASHPRGGGLGEQYF. The CDR3 nucleotides read TGTGCCAGTCACCCCAGAGGTGGGGGCTTGGGGGAGCAGTACTTC.

The sample holds a few counts of this clone. The rearrangement joins TRBV9 to TRBJ1-2; D might be TRBD1 (6 bases). V was cut by 3 bases and J by 4 bases, with 13 bases left in between. The CDR3 is 14 amino acids. Germline-derived CDR1 and CDR2 are SGDLS and YYNGEE. The DNA of the CDR3 is TGTGCCAGCAGCGGGTACGGGACATTCTATGGCTACACCTTC. Translation: CASSGYGTFYGYTF.

As regards this clone: Within the sample, other DNA sequences also encode this same CDR3. This chain connects TRBV30 to TRBJ1-5; D is possibly TRBD1 (5 bases). Per the germline V gene, CDR1 is GTSNPN and CDR2 is SVGIG (reference sequence). V was shortened by 2 bases and J by 0 bases, with 5 bases between the two germline ends. CDR3 length: 13 residues. CDR3 sequence reads: CAWSTGSNQPQHF. DNA of the CDR3: TGTGCCTGGAGTACAGGTAGCAATCAGCCCCAGCATTTT. The full variable domain, in which reference TRBV30 and TRBJ1-5 provide the parts outside the CDR3, is SQTIHQWPATLVQPVGSPLSLECTVEGTSNPNLYWYRQAAGRGLQLLFYSVGIGQISSEVPQNLSASRPQDRQFILSSKKLLLSDSGFYLCAWSTGSNQPQHFGDGTRLSIL.

V usage is TRBV5-1 and J usage is TRBJ1-2, with D possibly TRBD1 on 5 matching bases. V lost 2 bases and J 8 bases, leaving 13 bases between the germline ends. CDR1 and CDR2 (germline): SGHRS, YFSETQ. The CDR3 is made up of 13 amino acids. CDR3 DNA: TGCGCCAGCAGCTTAGGGCGGGGGAGCGGCTACACCTTC. This encodes CASSLGRGSGYTF.

CDR3 nucleotides: TGTGCCAGCAGCCAAGTTTTGCGGGGTCAAGAGACCCAGTACTTC. Protein sequence: CASSQVLRGQETQYF. J is TRBJ2-5 and V is TRBV4-2, with D possibly matching TRBD2 (6 bases). There are 15 residues in the CDR3. Per germline, CDR1 LGHNA and CDR2 YNFKEQ. The ends were cut back, 1 base at V and 2 bases at J, with 11 bases in the middle.

Only a few counts were recorded for this clone. The chain carries TRBV6-5 and TRBJ1-1, with unresolved D. CDR1 and CDR2 (germline): MNHEY, SVGAGI. The CDR3 spans 13 residues. The V and J ends lost 5 bases and 10 bases respectively, with 17 bases between them. CDR3 DNA sequence: TGTGCCAGCAGTCGACTGGGCAGCGGTAGAGCTTTCTTT. Amino acids: CASSRLGSGRAFF.

The chain joins TRBV10-3 to TRBJ2-7, with D perhaps matching TRBD2 (5 bases). The CDR3 covers 11 residues. The germline V gene encodes CDR1 ENHRY and CDR2 SYGVKD. Trimming cost V 11 bases and J 2 bases, with 10 bases left between them. The CDR3: CAARAAYEQYF. CDR3 bases: TGTGCCGCCCGAGCGGCCTACGAGCAGTACTTC.

About this clone itself: Being one base from a much bigger clone, this may be a read error. The rearrangement joins TRBV11-3 to TRBJ1-1; unclear D gene. V lost 1 base to trimming and J lost 1 base, with 4 bases between them. Per germline, CDR1 SGHNT and CDR2 YENEEA. The CDR3 is 13 residues long. The CDR3 sequence: CASSLGRNTEAFF. Written as DNA, the CDR3 is TGTGCCAGCAGCTTAGGCAGGAACACTGAAGCTTTCTTT. The variable domain in full, with the rest retrieved from reference TRBV11-3 and TRBJ1-1, is EAGVVQSPRYKIIEKKQPVAFWCNPISGHNTLYWYLQNLGQGPELLIRYENEEAVDDSQLPKDRFSAERLKGVDSTLKIQPAELGDSAVYLCASSLGRNTEAFFGQGTRLTVV.

This clone was detected only once. V gene TRBV3-1 (or the pseudogene TRBV3-2) combines with J gene TRBJ1-5; TRBD1 is a possible D gene (5 bases). The V end lost 4 bases, the J end lost 3 bases, and 10 bases lay between the germline ends. CDR3 length: 14 residues. CDR1 and CDR2 from the germline V gene are LGHDT and YNNKEL (reference sequence). This chain's CDR3 is CASSPRGYNQPQHF. Written as DNA, the CDR3 is TGTGCCAGCAGCCCTAGGGGCTACAATCAGCCCCAGCATTTT.

This clone was counted between two and nine times. The chain uses TRBV19 and TRBJ1-1; TRBD1 is a possible D gene (6 bases). The CDR3 has 12 amino acids. Germline CDR1 is LNHDA and CDR2 is SQIVND (reference sequence). With 4 bases removed from V and 6 bases from J, the gap between germline ends came to 9 bases. The CDR3 protein is CASSTTGAEAFF. Here the CDR3 DNA reads TGTGCCAGTAGTACGACAGGAGCTGAAGCTTTCTTT.